This T cell receptor (beta chain) came from a study of control samples from healthy donors and cancer patients. Sequencing used immunoSEQ multiplex PCR; TCRdb keeps in-frame clones, though not all of them. Here the sample spans about 58,000 clones, approximately 89% being singletons. J was trimmed by 2 bases and V by 1 base; bases with no gene match: 3. Per the germline V gene, CDR1 is LGHDT and CDR2 is YNNKEL (reference sequence). CDR3 length equals 16 residues. This sequence joins TRBV3-1 (or the pseudogene TRBV3-2) and TRBJ2-7; 12 nucleotides match TRBD2. The material sequenced was PBMCs. The source of this sequence is a woman aged 60-75 years with lung cancer. CDR3 bases: TGTGCCAGCAGCCAAGCCTGGACTAGCGGGGCCTACGAGCAGTACTTC. It specifies CASSQAWTSGAYEQYF.